These 14 T cell receptor beta chains share one sample of origin, sequenced in a study of identical twins (dated by TCRdb to the mid-2010s). Library preparation was by 5' RACE. TCRdb shows the sequencer as Illumina HiSeq 2000. The public reads were quality trimmed at Q25 with fastp and then assembled into clones with MiXCR by TCRdb, keeping productive beta chains. Every distinct CDR3 protein forms one entry, paired with its most common genes and DNA. A total of roughly 1.6 million distinct CDR3 sequences appear in this sample, about 32% of them only once. Clones ranked in the top ten supply about 0.27% of the sample. The specimen was cord blood. These receptors were collected from a newborn girl in good health.

This clonotype was recorded a few times. The chain combines TRBV3-1 with TRBJ2-4, with a possible D match to TRBD2 (6 bases). The CDR3 extends over 15 amino acids. Germline loops: CDR1 LGHDT, CDR2 YNNKEL (reference sequence). V lost 0 bases to trimming and J lost 13 bases, with 19 bases between them. The CDR3 nucleotides read TGTGCCAGCAGCCAAGAACCAGACCCTAGGGAGGAGCAGTACTTC. It translates to CASSQEPDPREEQYF. Full variable domain (outside the CDR3, taken from reference TRBV3-1 and TRBJ2-4): DTAVSQTPKYLVTQMGNDKSIKCEQNLGHDTMYWYKQDSKKFLKIMFSYNNKELIINETVPNRFSPKSPDKAHLNLHINSLELGDSAVYFCASSQEPDPREEQYFGAGTRLSVL.

A word on this clonotype: One base away lies a much larger clone, so this may be a sequencing read error. The gene calls are TRBV15 and TRBJ2-7; possibly TRBD1 or TRBD2 for D (5 bases each). This CDR3 contains 13 residues. Trimming stripped 1 base from V and 3 bases from J, with 7 bases between. Germline assignment: CDR1 LNHNV and CDR2 YYDKDF (reference sequence). The CDR3 loop reads CATSRGDGYEQYF. CDR3 coding DNA: TGTGCCACCAGCAGAGGGGACGGCTACGAGCAGTACTTC.

This clonotype was observed a few times. CDR3 DNA sequence: TGCAGTGCTAGTTCGGTCCAGAGTTTATGGACGCAGCCCCAGCATTTT. This sequence encodes CSASSVQSLWTQPQHF. This chain joins TRBV20-1 and TRBJ1-5; D gene ambiguous. Looked up from germline, CDR1 is DFQATT and CDR2 is SNEGSKA (reference sequence). This CDR3 has 16 residues. The V gene lost 3 bases and the J gene lost 7 bases, with 22 bases spanning the gap.

This clonotype has a handful of counts. The chain links TRBV12-3 or TRBV12-4 to TRBJ2-1; D possibly corresponds to TRBD2 (7 bases). Trimming cost V 2 bases and J 3 bases, with 11 bases left between them. CDR3 length equals 15 residues. The CDR3, as DNA: TGTGCCAGCAGTTTACGCGGGGGCCACTACAATGAGCAGTTCTTC. It codes for CASSLRGGHYNEQFF.

V and J are TRBV5-1 and TRBJ2-3; TRBD2 matches at 8 bases. CDR1 is SGHRS and CDR2 is YFSETQ in the germline V gene. The CDR3 runs to 14 residues. J lost 4 bases, V lost 3 bases, and 4 bases had no gene match. CDR3 in amino acids: CASSSGAGADTQYF. The CDR3 DNA sequence: TGCGCCAGCAGCTCGGGAGCGGGAGCAGATACGCAGTATTTT.

This clonotype was recorded a few times. This rearrangement joins TRBV20-1 to TRBJ1-2; tentative D call: TRBD1 (6 bases). Per germline, CDR1 DFQATT and CDR2 SNEGSKA (reference sequence). V was pared by 3 bases and J by 3 bases, with 14 bases between. The CDR3 runs to 14 residues. The CDR3 loop reads CSASNPGDHYGYTF. The CDR3 bases are TGCAGTGCTAGTAATCCAGGGGATCACTATGGCTACACCTTC.

The chain joins TRBV20-1 to TRBJ2-1; tentatively, D is TRBD2 (5 bases). The CDR3 has 16 amino acids. Trimming stripped 3 bases from V and 5 bases from J, with 20 bases between. The germline gives CDR1 DFQATT, CDR2 SNEGSKA (reference sequence). CDR3 DNA: TGCAGTGCTAGGTGGCTAGCCCACCTTCCGAACAATGAGCAGTTCTTC. Translated, it gives CSARWLAHLPNNEQFF.

The V call is TRBV5-1, the J call TRBJ1-6; D gene unclear. The ends were cut back, 5 bases at V and 8 bases at J, with 14 bases in the middle. CDR1 is SGHRS and CDR2 is YFSETQ in the germline V gene. The CDR3 is made up of 14 amino acids. The CDR3 DNA is TGCGCCAGCAGTAGATCCGAATATGATTCACCCCTCCACTTT. It is translated as CASSRSEYDSPLHF. Filled out from reference TRBV5-1 and TRBJ1-6, the complete variable domain reads KAGVTQTPRYLIKTRGQQVTLSCSPISGHRSVSWYQQTPGQGLQFLFEYFSETQRNKGNFPGRFSGRQFSNSRSEMNVSTLELGDSALYLCASSRSEYDSPLHFGNGTRLTVT.

This clonotype was observed a handful of times. This rearrangement joins TRBV7-2 to TRBJ1-1; 7 bases align to TRBD1. The V gene's germline CDR1 is SGHTA and CDR2 FQGNSA. This CDR3 contains 14 residues. J lost 1 base, V lost 5 bases, and 4 bases had no gene match. CDR3 DNA: TGTGCCAGCAGCACGGACAGGTGGAACACTGAAGCTTTCTTT. This encodes CASSTDRWNTEAFF.

The V gene is TRBV7-9, the J gene TRBJ1-2, with D possibly being TRBD1 (5 bases). Germline loops: CDR1 SEHNR, CDR2 FQNEAQ (reference sequence). Trimming took 5 bases from V and 0 from J, leaving 13 bases between them. The CDR3 is 15 residues long. The CDR3 loop reads CASSPRSGPNYGYTF. DNA for the CDR3: TGTGCCAGCAGCCCCCGGTCGGGGCCTAACTATGGCTACACCTTC.

This clonotype occurred a few times. The chain joins TRBV29-1 to TRBJ1-1, with D unresolved. There are 13 residues in the CDR3. The V and J ends lost 4 bases and 3 bases respectively, with 12 bases between them. The V gene's germline CDR1 is SQVTM and CDR2 ANQGSEA. CDR3 sequence (DNA): TGCAGCGTTGTGAGCGATATACACACTGAAGCTTTCTTT. Amino acid sequence: CSVVSDIHTEAFF.

The chain combines TRBV28 with TRBJ2-3, with D maybe TRBD1 (6 bases). From germline, CDR1 is MDHEN and CDR2 SYDVKM. Trimming pared 7 bases from V and 2 bases from J, leaving 19 bases between. This CDR3 is 16 amino acids long. CDR3 in DNA: TGTGCCAGCACCCCACTGGACAGTTTCTTCACAGATACGCAGTATTTT. Encoded protein: CASTPLDSFFTDTQYF.

V and J are TRBV24-1 and TRBJ1-2; 8 positions agree with TRBD1. This CDR3 comprises 13 residues. In germline, CDR1 is KGHDR, CDR2 SFDVKD. Losses at the gene ends were 3 bases for V and 7 bases for J; bases not matched to a gene: 3. The CDR3 sequence is CATSDETGVGYTF. The CDR3 DNA is TGTGCCACCAGTGATGAGACAGGGGTTGGCTACACCTTC.

The sample holds many counts of this clonotype. The chain recombines TRBV29-1 with TRBJ2-1, with D perhaps matching TRBD1 (5 bases). Germline loops: CDR1 SQVTM, CDR2 ANQGSEA. The CDR3 is made up of 13 amino acids. V lost 6 bases and J 3 bases, leaving 12 bases between the germline ends. The CDR3 DNA reads as TGCAGCGTCCGAGACAGATACTACAATGAGCAGTTCTTC. As protein: CSVRDRYYNEQFF.